Listed here are 10 T cell receptor beta chains from one sample, sequenced in a study of CD8+ T cells in alopecia areata. RNA was isolated and reverse transcribed to cDNA, the sequencing template. Clones were sequenced by immunoSEQ multiplex PCR, and TCRdb holds only the in-frame ones, with some missing. The data hold under 70,000 clones, with roughly 60% observed a single time. The material was CD8+ T cells sorted from blood, obtained at week 0. The receptors were sampled from a human donor with alopecia areata.

This chain connects TRBV5-4 to TRBJ2-2, with 11 positions matching TRBD2. Germline values: CDR1 SGHNT, CDR2 YYREEE (reference sequence). V lost 0 bases and J lost 3; bases outside the gene matches: 10. The CDR3 sequence is 19 residues long. CDR3 protein: CASSLAILSGGAHTGELFF. Here the CDR3 DNA reads TGTGCCAGCAGCTTGGCAATCCTTAGCGGGGGGGCGCACACCGGGGAGCTGTTTTTT.

This clone was seen more than once but under ten times. The chain joins TRBV12-5 to TRBJ1-2; D may be TRBD1 (6 bases). Germline V gene data show CDR1 as LGHNT and CDR2 as FRNRAP. This CDR3 is built from 12 residues. V was cut by 5 bases and J by 7 bases, with 11 bases left in between. For the CDR3, the DNA is TGTGCTAGTGGTCCGATACAGGGTGGCTACACCTTC. Its protein product is CASGPIQGGYTF. The full variable domain, rest sourced from reference TRBV12-5 and TRBJ1-2, is DARVTQTPRHKVTEMGQEVTMRCQPILGHNTVFWYRQTMMQGLELLAYFRNRAPLDDSGMPKDRFSAEMPDATLATLKIQPSEPRDSAVYFCASGPIQGGYTFGSGTRLTVV.

The chain couples TRBV29-1 to TRBJ2-7, with 8 bases matching TRBD1. The CDR3 covers 14 residues. With 5 bases clipped from V and 1 base from J, the junction kept 7 bases outside the gene matches. Germline loops: CDR1 SQVTM, CDR2 ANQGSEA. CDR3 sequence (DNA): TGCAGCGTTCTAGGGACAGGAACTTCCTACGAGCAGTACTTC. It translates to CSVLGTGTSYEQYF.

This chain connects TRBV10-1 to TRBJ2-3; 10 bases match TRBD2. J was trimmed by 5 bases and V by 9 bases; bases with no gene match: 2. This CDR3 is built from 12 residues. The germline gives CDR1 WNHNN, CDR2 SYGVQD (reference sequence). CDR3 amino acids: CARGLAEDTQYF. The CDR3 bases are TGCGCCAGAGGACTAGCGGAAGATACGCAGTATTTT.

This rearrangement joins TRBV7-2 to TRBJ2-7; D gene ambiguous. There are 15 residues in the CDR3. Germline loops: CDR1 SGHTA, CDR2 FQGNSA. V lost 5 bases to trimming and J lost 0 bases, with 14 bases between them. The DNA for the CDR3 is TGTGCCAGCAGCCCCGGGCCCTCAAGCTCCTACGAGCAGTACTTC. Protein: CASSPGPSSSYEQYF.

This chain connects TRBV5-1 to TRBJ1-1; D not resolved. This CDR3 has 16 residues. V lost 3 bases and J lost 1, with 16 bases in between. Germline V gives CDR1 SGHRS, CDR2 YFSETQ. The CDR3: CASSSSPWAPNTEAFF. CDR3 bases: TGCGCCAGCAGCTCCTCCCCATGGGCTCCGAACACTGAAGCTTTCTTT.

The genes are TRBV4-3 and TRBJ2-1; no clear D. V lost 6 bases to trimming and J lost 9 bases, with 9 bases between them. The germline gives CDR1 LGHNA, CDR2 YSLEER. This CDR3 spans 11 amino acids. In nucleotides, the CDR3 is TGCGCCAGCAGTTCCTCGGGTGAGCAGTTCTTC. Translating it yields CASSSSGEQFF.

The V call is TRBV29-1, the J call TRBJ2-4; no clear D gene. Germline CDR1 reads SQVTM; CDR2 reads ANQGSEA. Trimming shortened V by 0 bases and J by 5 bases, and 11 bases separated the two germline ends. The CDR3 has 14 amino acids. The CDR3 DNA reads as TGCAGCGTTGAAGACTACCCCTCGGAAAACATTCAGTACTTC. This codes for CSVEDYPSENIQYF.

The rearrangement uses TRBV4-3 and TRBJ2-7; either TRBD1 or TRBD2 may fit D (5 bases each). The V end lost 0 bases, the J end lost 6 bases, and 9 bases lay between the germline ends. The CDR3 is made up of 13 amino acids. Germline V gives CDR1 LGHNA, CDR2 YSLEER. The CDR3 DNA reads TGCGCCAGCAGCCAAGATTCCGGGGCCGAGCAGTACTTC. Translation gives CASSQDSGAEQYF.

In its sample, this clone was seen a few times. This chain joins TRBV7-2 and TRBJ1-1, with unresolved D. The length of the CDR3 is 13 residues. Per the germline V gene, CDR1 is SGHTA and CDR2 is FQGNSA. Trimming removed 5 bases at V and 7 bases at J, with 14 bases between. CDR3 sequence: CASSPDGLREAFF. The DNA for the CDR3 is TGTGCCAGCAGCCCCGACGGACTCCGTGAAGCTTTCTTT. Together with reference TRBV7-2 and TRBJ1-1, the CDR3 gives the full variable domain: GAGVSQSPSNKVTEKGKDVELRCDPISGHTALYWYRQSLGQGLEFLIYFQGNSAPDKSGLPSDRFSAERTGGSVSTLTIQRTQQEDSAVYLCASSPDGLREAFFGQGTRLTVV.